One sample yielded the 20 T cell receptor beta chains listed below, sequenced in a study of T cell changes during pregnancy in multiple sclerosis. Only in-frame clones appear in the TCRdb table, and some are missing; sequencing was by immunoSEQ multiplex PCR. This sample has around 97,000 clones, with about 91% found just once. Sequenced here: peripheral blood, sampled after pregnancy. These receptors were collected from a female donor with multiple sclerosis, enrolled in a pregnancy study.

This chain connects TRBV7-2 to TRBJ1-2; 7 bases are a match to TRBD1. The CDR3 has 13 residues. CDR1 SGHTA and CDR2 FQGNSA come from the germline V gene. Germline trimming cut 4 bases from V and 8 bases from J; bases unmatched to any gene: 7. The DNA of the CDR3 is TGTGCCAGCAGCTCCGCACAGGGGAGAGGCTACACCTTC. As protein: CASSSAQGRGYTF.

V and J are TRBV11-2 and TRBJ2-1; D ambiguous. Germline CDR1 and CDR2: SGHAT and FQNNGV. The CDR3 loop spans 12 amino acids. V was clipped by 3 bases and J by 10 bases, with 10 bases between them. The CDR3 bases are TGTGCCAGCAGCTTTTTAGCCCGGGAGCAGTTCTTC. This codes for CASSFLAREQFF.

This clone was picked up a small number of times. This chain uses TRBV27 with TRBJ2-7; 7 bases fit TRBD1. The CDR3 length is 14 residues. The V gene's germline CDR1 is MNHEY and CDR2 SMNVEV (reference sequence). The junction had 6 bases not matched to a gene; V was cut back by 6 bases and J by 1 base. CDR3 DNA sequence: TGTGCCAGCAGAGGGGGCCGTACGTCCTACGAGCAGTACTTC. Translated: CASRGGRTSYEQYF.

The chain joins TRBV4-2 to TRBJ2-5, with D perhaps matching TRBD2 (6 bases). CDR1 and CDR2 from the germline V gene are LGHNA and YNFKEQ. Deletions cut 1 base from V and 8 bases from J, with 17 bases between. The CDR3 runs to 15 residues. Here the CDR3 reads CASSQVWDSQVTQYF. CDR3 DNA: TGTGCCAGCAGCCAAGTTTGGGACTCCCAAGTCACCCAGTACTTC.

This chain joins TRBV7-8 and TRBJ1-1; maybe TRBD1 (5 bases). Germline values: CDR1 SGHVS, CDR2 FQNEAQ. The CDR3 totals 14 residues. The V end lost 6 bases, the J end lost 4 bases, and 15 bases lay between the germline ends. Here the CDR3 DNA reads TGTGCCAGCAGGCGCAGCCTGGGGGGCACTGAAGCTTTCTTT. As protein: CASRRSLGGTEAFF. Variable domain in full (rest from reference TRBV7-8 and TRBJ1-1): GAGVSQSPRYKVAKRGQDVALRCDPISGHVSLFWYQQALGQGPEFLTYFQNEAQLDKSGLPSDRFFAERPEGSVSTLKIQRTQQEDSAVYLCASRRSLGGTEAFFGQGTRLTVV.

This clone came up once. The J gene is TRBJ2-7, the V gene TRBV5-5; TRBD2 matches at 11 bases. The CDR3 has 14 amino acids. The V segment lost 4 bases and the J segment 3 bases; nucleotides outside the gene matches: 3. CDR1 SGHKS and CDR2 YYEKEE come from the germline V gene (reference sequence). The CDR3 DNA sequence: TGTGCCAGCAGCCCAACTAGCGGGGGCTACGAGCAGTACTTC. It is translated as CASSPTSGGYEQYF.

V gene TRBV18 combines with J gene TRBJ2-5; a weak D match, TRBD1 (5 bases). The germline CDR1 and CDR2 sequences are KGHSH and LQKENI. The CDR3 covers 15 residues. The V and J ends lost 0 bases and 5 bases respectively, with 13 bases between them. The CDR3 spells CASSPPISGRETQYF. CDR3 coding DNA: TGTGCCAGCTCACCACCGATCTCAGGGCGGGAGACCCAGTACTTC.

The chain is built from TRBV9 and TRBJ1-4; 11 bases match TRBD1. Germline CDR1 is SGDLS and CDR2 is YYNGEE. The V and J ends lost 0 bases and 7 bases, in that order; junction bases with no gene match: 5. The CDR3 spans 16 residues. In DNA, the CDR3 is TGTGCCAGCAGCGTAGATACCGGGACAGGGGGTGAAAAACTGTTTTTT. It yields the protein CASSVDTGTGGEKLFF.

This sequence joins TRBV7-3 and TRBJ2-1, with 12 bases aligning to TRBD2. The CDR3 consists of 17 residues. CDR1 is SGHTA and CDR2 is FQGTGA in the germline V gene. V lost 5 bases, J lost 4 bases, and 9 bases stayed unmatched. The CDR3 DNA follows: TGTGCCAGCAGCCAGACTAGCGGGAGTGGCCCATACAATGAGCAGTTCTTC. Translating gives CASSQTSGSGPYNEQFF.

This clone was detected once. V usage is TRBV19 and J usage is TRBJ2-1; 8 bases fit TRBD1. The CDR3 loop spans 13 amino acids. CDR1 is LNHDA, CDR2 SQIVND, per germline (reference sequence). V was clipped by 5 bases and J by 3 bases; unmatched bases: 0. CDR3 residues: CASSGTGYNEQFF. CDR3 coding DNA: TGTGCCAGTAGTGGGACAGGCTACAATGAGCAGTTCTTC.

V usage is TRBV7-6 and J usage is TRBJ1-4; tentatively, D is TRBD1 (5 bases). The CDR3 consists of 14 residues. The V and J ends lost 5 bases and 5 bases respectively, with 12 bases between them. Germline values: CDR1 SGHVS, CDR2 FNYEAQ. The CDR3 DNA reads as TGTGCCAGCAGCCCCCGCAGGGAAAATGAAAAACTGTTTTTT. Residues: CASSPRRENEKLFF.

The V and J genes are TRBV7-6 and TRBJ1-5; 10 bases line up with TRBD1. The CDR3 is made up of 16 amino acids. The junction had 6 bases not matched to a gene; V was cut back by 5 bases and J by 2 bases. Germline V gene sequence: CDR1 SGHVS, CDR2 FNYEAQ. The CDR3 loop reads CASSPTGQGGNQPQHF. The CDR3 DNA sequence: TGTGCCAGCAGCCCTACCGGACAGGGGGGCAATCAGCCCCAGCATTTT.

Note on this clone: An end of the junction differs from the germline gene, which may be a read error. The CDR3 spells CASSVPGQGISF. For the CDR3, the DNA is TGTGCCAGCAGCGTACCGGGACAGGGTATTTCGTTT. V gene TRBV9 combines with J gene TRBJ2-3, with 9 bases lining up with TRBD1. Germline values: CDR1 SGDLS, CDR2 YYNGEE. CDR3 length equals 12 residues.

V and J are TRBV11-1 and TRBJ2-7; D might be TRBD1 (5 bases). V dropped 5 bases and J dropped 3 bases, with 17 bases sitting between them. The CDR3 runs to 15 residues. CDR1 SGHAT and CDR2 FQDESV come from the germline V gene (reference sequence). CDR3 sequence: CASSTRTSGLYEQYF. The CDR3 coding sequence is TGTGCCAGCAGCACCCGGACAAGTGGCCTCTACGAGCAGTACTTC.

The chain is built from TRBV5-8 and TRBJ1-2; weak D call: TRBD1 (6 bases). Trimming took off 3 bases at V and 2 bases at J, with 14 bases between the two ends. CDR1 and CDR2 from the germline V gene are SGHTS and YDEGEE. This CDR3 comprises 15 residues. This CDR3 reads CASSSRTVLNYGYTF. CDR3 DNA sequence: TGTGCCAGCAGCTCCAGGACAGTCCTCAACTATGGCTACACCTTC.

V is TRBV27 and J is TRBJ2-3; 7 bases line up with TRBD2. Per germline, CDR1 MNHEY and CDR2 SMNVEV (reference sequence). V lost 7 bases and J lost 2; bases outside the gene matches: 12. The CDR3 totals 16 residues. This chain's CDR3 is CASTSLQRGFTDTQYF. The CDR3 nucleotides are TGTGCCAGCACCTCGCTTCAGCGGGGTTTCACAGATACGCAGTATTTT.

In regard to this clone: This same CDR3 is encoded by further DNA sequences in the sample. The chain carries TRBV4-2 and TRBJ1-1, with no clear D. The CDR3 contains 14 residues. Deletions cut 0 bases from V and 5 bases from J, with 10 bases between. Germline lookup yields CDR1 LGHNA and CDR2 YNFKEQ. CDR3 coding DNA: TGTGCCAGCAGCCAAGATCGGGAAGGGACTGAAGCTTTCTTT. Translating gives CASSQDREGTEAFF.

The genes are TRBV5-1 and TRBJ2-5; no definite D call. Germline V gene lookup returns CDR1 SGHRS and CDR2 YFSETQ. The CDR3 covers 13 residues. The V and J ends lost 1 base and 2 bases respectively, with 6 bases between them. This CDR3 reads CASSLNSQETQYF. The CDR3 coding sequence is TGCGCCAGCAGCTTGAACAGTCAAGAGACCCAGTACTTC.

V and J are TRBV6-6 and TRBJ1-1; D call uncertain. This CDR3 has 15 amino acids. V gave up 0 bases and J gave up 4 bases, with 12 bases separating them. Germline CDR1 and CDR2: MNHNY and SVGAGI (reference sequence). CDR3 sequence reads: CASSYSVRGPTEAFF. The CDR3 DNA is TGTGCCAGCAGTTACTCGGTTCGGGGTCCCACTGAAGCTTTCTTT.

The chain is built from TRBV7-2 and TRBJ2-3; 13 bases line up with TRBD2. This CDR3 is 19 amino acids long. Looked up from germline, CDR1 is SGHTA and CDR2 is FQGNSA. V dropped 6 bases and J dropped 3; count of bases not matched to a gene: 15. The CDR3 loop is CASSNNFGLAGVKTDTQYF. In DNA form, the CDR3 reads TGTGCCAGCAGTAATAATTTCGGACTAGCGGGAGTTAAAACAGATACGCAGTATTTT.